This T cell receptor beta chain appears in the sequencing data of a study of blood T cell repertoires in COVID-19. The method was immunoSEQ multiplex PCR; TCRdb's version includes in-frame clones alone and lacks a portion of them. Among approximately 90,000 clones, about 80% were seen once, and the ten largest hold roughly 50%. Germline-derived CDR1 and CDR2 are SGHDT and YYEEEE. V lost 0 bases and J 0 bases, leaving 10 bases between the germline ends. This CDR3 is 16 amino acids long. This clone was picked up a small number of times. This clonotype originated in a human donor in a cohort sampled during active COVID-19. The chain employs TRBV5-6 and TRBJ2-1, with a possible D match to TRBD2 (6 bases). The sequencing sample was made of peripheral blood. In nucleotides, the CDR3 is TGTGCCAGCAGCTTGGTAGCGGCTGGCTCCTACAATGAGCAGTTCTTC. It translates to CASSLVAAGSYNEQFF.